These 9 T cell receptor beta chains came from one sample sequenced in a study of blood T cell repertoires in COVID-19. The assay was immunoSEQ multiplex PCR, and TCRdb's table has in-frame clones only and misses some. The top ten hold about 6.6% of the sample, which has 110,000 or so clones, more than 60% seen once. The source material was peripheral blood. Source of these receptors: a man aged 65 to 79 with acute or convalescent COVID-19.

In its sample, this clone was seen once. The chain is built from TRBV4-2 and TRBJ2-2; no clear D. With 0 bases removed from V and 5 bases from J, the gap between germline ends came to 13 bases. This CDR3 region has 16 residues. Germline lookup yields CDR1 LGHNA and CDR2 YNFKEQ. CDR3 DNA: TGTGCCAGCAGCCAAGATTTCGAGGTTTGGACCGGGGAGCTGTTTTTT. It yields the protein CASSQDFEVWTGELFF.

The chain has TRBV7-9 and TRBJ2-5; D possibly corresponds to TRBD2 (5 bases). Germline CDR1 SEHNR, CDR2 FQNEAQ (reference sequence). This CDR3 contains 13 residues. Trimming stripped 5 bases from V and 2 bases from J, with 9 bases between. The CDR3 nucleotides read TGTGCCAGCAGCGACCGGGAACAAGAGACCCAGTACTTC. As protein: CASSDREQETQYF.

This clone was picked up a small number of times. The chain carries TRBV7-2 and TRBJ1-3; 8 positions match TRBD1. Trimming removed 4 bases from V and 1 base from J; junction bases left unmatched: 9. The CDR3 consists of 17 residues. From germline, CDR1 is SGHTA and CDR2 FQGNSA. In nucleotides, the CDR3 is TGTGCCAGCAGCTCCTTTCTACGGGACAGGTCTGGAAACACCATATATTTT. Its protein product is CASSSFLRDRSGNTIYF.

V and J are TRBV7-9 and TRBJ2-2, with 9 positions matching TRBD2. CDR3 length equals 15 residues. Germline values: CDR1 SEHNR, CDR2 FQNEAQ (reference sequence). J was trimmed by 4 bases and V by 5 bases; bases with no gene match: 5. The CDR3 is CASSLLAGTTGELFF. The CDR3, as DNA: TGTGCCAGCAGCCTACTAGCGGGCACCACCGGGGAGCTGTTTTTT. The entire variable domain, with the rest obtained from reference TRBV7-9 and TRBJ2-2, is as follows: DTGVSQNPRHKITKRGQNVTFRCDPISEHNRLYWYRQTLGQGPEFLTYFQNEAQLEKSRLLSDRFSAERPKGSFSTLEIQRTEQGDSAMYLCASSLLAGTTGELFFGEGSRLTVL.

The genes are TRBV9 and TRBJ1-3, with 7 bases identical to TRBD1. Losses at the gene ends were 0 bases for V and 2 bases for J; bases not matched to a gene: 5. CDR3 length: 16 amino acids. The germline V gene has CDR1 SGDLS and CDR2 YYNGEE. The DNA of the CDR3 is TGTGCCAGCAGCGTAGCGCTACAGGGGACTGGAAACACCATATATTTT. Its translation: CASSVALQGTGNTIYF.

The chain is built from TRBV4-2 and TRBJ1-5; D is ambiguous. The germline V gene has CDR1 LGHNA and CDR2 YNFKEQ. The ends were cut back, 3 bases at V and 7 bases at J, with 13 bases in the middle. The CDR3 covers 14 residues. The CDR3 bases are TGTGCCAGCAGCCAGGTCTCTGCGGGGCAGCCCCAGCATTTT. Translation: CASSQVSAGQPQHF.

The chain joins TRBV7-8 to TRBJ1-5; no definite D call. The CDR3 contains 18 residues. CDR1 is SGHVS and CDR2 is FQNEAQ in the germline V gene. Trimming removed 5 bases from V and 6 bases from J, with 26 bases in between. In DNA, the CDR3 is TGTGCCAGCAGCCCATCGCTAAGGGAGGGTCGGAGCGGTCAGCCCCAGCATTTT. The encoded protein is CASSPSLREGRSGQPQHF.

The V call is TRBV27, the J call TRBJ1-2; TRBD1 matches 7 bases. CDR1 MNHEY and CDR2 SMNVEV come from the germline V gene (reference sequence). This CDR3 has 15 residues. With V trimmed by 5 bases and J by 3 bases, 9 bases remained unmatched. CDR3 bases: TGTGCCAGCAGTCCTGACAGGGTATCATACTATGGCTACACCTTC. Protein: CASSPDRVSYYGYTF.

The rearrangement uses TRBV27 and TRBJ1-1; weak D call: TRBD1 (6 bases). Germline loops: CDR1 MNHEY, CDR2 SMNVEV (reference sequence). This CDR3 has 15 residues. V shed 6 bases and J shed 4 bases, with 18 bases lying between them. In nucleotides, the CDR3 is TGTGCCAGCAGGGTCGGGGGGGCGCCCCGCACTGAAGCTTTCTTT. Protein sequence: CASRVGGAPRTEAFF.